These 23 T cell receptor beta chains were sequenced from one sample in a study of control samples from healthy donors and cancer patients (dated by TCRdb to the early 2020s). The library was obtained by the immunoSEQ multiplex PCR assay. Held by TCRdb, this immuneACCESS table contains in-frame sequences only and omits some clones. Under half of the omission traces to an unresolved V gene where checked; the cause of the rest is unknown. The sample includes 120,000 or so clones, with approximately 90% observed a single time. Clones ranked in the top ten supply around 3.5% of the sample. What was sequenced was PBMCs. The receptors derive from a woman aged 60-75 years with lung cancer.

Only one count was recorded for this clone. The CDR3 DNA reads as TGTGCCAGCAGCAAAGAGGGGGCGAGGCAGGCTAATCAGCCCCAGCATTTT. Amino acid sequence: CASSKEGARQANQPQHF. This rearrangement joins TRBV21-1 to TRBJ1-5; the DNA was not used to check the table's D call, TRBD1. TRBV21-1 has pseudogene status. This CDR3 spans 17 amino acids.

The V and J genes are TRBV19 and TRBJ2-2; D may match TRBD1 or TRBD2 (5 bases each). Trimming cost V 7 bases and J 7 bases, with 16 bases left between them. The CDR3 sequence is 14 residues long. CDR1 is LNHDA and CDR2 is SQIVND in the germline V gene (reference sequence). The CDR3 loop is CASKGTVKGGELFF. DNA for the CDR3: TGTGCCAGTAAGGGGACGGTGAAGGGCGGGGAGCTGTTTTTT. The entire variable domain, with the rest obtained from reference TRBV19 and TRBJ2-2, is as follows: DGGITQSPKYLFRKEGQNVTLSCEQNLNHDAMYWYRQDPGQGLRLIYYSQIVNDFQKGDIAEGYSVSREKKESFPLTVTSAQKNPTAFYLCASKGTVKGGELFFGEGSRLTVL.

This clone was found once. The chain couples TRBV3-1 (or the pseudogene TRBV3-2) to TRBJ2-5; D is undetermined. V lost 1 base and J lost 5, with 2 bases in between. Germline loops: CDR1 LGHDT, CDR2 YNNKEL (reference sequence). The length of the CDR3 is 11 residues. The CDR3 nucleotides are TGTGCCAGCAGCCAAGGGGAGACCCAGTACTTC. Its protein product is CASSQGETQYF.

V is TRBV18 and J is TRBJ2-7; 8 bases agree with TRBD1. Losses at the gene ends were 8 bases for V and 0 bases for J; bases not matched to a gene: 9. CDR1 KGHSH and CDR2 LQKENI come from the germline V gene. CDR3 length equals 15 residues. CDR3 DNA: TGTGCCAGCCGCGTTACGACAGGGGCCTCCTACGAGCAGTACTTC. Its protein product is CASRVTTGASYEQYF.

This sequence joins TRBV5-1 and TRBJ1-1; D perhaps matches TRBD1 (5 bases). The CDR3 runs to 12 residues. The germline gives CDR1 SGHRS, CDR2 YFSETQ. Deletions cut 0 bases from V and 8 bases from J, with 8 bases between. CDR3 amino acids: CASSLDNREAFF. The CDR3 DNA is TGCGCCAGCAGCTTGGATAACAGGGAAGCTTTCTTT.

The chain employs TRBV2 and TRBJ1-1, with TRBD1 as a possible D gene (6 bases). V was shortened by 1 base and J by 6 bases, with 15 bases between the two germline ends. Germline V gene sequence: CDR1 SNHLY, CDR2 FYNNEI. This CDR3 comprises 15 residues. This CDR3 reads CASSEEGGPWAEAFF. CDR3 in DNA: TGTGCCAGCAGTGAAGAGGGGGGGCCGTGGGCTGAAGCTTTCTTT. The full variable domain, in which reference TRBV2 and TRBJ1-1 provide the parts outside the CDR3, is EPEVTQTPSHQVTQMGQEVILRCVPISNHLYFYWYRQILGQKVEFLVSFYNNEISEKSEIFDDQFSVERPDGSNFTLKIRSTKLEDSAMYFCASSEEGGPWAEAFFGQGTRLTVV.

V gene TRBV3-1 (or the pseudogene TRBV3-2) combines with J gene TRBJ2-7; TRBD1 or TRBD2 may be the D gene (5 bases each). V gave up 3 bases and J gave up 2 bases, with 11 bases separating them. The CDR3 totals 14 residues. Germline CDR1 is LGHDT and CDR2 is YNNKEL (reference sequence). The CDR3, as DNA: TGTGCCAGCAGCCAGGGGACCAGAACCTACGAGCAGTACTTC. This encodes CASSQGTRTYEQYF.

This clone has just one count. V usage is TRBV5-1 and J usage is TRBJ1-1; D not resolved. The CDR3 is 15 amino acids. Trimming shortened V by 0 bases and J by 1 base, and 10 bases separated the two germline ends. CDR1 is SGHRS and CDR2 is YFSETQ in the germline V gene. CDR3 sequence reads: CASSLVPGENTEAFF. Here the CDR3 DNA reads TGCGCCAGCAGCTTGGTGCCAGGAGAGAACACTGAAGCTTTCTTT.

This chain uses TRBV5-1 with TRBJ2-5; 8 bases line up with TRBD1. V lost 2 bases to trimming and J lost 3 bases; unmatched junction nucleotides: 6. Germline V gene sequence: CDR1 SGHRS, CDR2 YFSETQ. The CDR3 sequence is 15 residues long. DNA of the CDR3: TGCGCCAGCAGCTTTAACGGACAGGGTGAAGAGACCCAGTACTTC. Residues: CASSFNGQGEETQYF.

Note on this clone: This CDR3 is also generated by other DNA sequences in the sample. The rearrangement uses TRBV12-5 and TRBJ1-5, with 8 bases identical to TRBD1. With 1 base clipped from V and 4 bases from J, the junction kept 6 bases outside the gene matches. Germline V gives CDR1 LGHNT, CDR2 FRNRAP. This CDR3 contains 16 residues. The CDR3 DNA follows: TGTGCTAGTGGTTTGGCAGGGGACAGGCAAAATCAGCCCCAGCATTTT. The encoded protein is CASGLAGDRQNQPQHF. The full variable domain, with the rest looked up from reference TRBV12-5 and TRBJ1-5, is DARVTQTPRHKVTEMGQEVTMRCQPILGHNTVFWYRQTMMQGLELLAYFRNRAPLDDSGMPKDRFSAEMPDATLATLKIQPSEPRDSAVYFCASGLAGDRQNQPQHFGDGTRLSIL.

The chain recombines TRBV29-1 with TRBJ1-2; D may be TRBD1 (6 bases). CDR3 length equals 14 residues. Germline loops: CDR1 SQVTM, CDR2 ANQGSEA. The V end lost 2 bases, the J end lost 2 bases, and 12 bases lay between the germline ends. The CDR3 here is CSVEPIRGNYGYTF. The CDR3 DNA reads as TGCAGCGTTGAACCCATCAGGGGAAACTATGGCTACACCTTC.

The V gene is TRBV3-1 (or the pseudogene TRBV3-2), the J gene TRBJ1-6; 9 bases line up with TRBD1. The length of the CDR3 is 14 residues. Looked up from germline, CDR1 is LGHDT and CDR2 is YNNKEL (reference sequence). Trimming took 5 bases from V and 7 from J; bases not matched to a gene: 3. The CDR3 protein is CASSSQGANSPLHF. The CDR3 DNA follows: TGTGCCAGCAGCTCACAGGGGGCGAATTCACCCCTCCACTTT.

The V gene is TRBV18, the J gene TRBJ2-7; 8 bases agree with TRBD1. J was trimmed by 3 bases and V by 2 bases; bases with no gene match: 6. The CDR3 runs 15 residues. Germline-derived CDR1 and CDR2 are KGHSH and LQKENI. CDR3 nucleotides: TGTGCCAGCTCACCAGGACAGGGCAGGGTCTACGAGCAGTACTTC. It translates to CASSPGQGRVYEQYF. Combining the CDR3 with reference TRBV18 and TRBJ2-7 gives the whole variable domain NAGVMQNPRHLVRRRGQEARLRCSPMKGHSHVYWYRQLPEEGLKFMVYLQKENIIDESGMPKERFSAEFPKEGPSILRIQQVVRGDSAAYFCASSPGQGRVYEQYFGPGTRLTVT.

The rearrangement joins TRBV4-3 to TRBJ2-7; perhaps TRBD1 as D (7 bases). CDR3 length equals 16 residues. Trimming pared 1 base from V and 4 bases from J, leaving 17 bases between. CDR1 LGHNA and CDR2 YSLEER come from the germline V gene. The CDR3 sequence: CASSQVVGGGRYEQYF. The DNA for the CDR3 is TGCGCCAGCAGCCAAGTAGTCGGAGGGGGCAGGTACGAGCAGTACTTC.

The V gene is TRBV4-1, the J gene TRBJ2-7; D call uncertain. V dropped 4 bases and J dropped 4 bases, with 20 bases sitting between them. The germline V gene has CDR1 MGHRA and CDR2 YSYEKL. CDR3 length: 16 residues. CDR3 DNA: TGCGCCAGCAGCCTCTCGCGCGCAGAACCAAATTACGAGCAGTACTTC. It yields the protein CASSLSRAEPNYEQYF.

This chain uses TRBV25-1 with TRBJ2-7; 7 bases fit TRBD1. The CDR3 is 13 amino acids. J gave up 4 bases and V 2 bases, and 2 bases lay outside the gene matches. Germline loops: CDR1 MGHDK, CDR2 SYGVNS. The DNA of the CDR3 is TGTGCCAGCAGTGAAAGACAGGGTTACGAGCAGTACTTC. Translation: CASSERQGYEQYF.

The CDR3 region is CASSLGTRDEKLFF. The CDR3 DNA is TGTGCCAGCAGCTTGGGAACGCGGGATGAAAAACTGTTTTTT. J is TRBJ1-4 and V is TRBV7-2; no firm D call. The germline V gene has CDR1 SGHTA and CDR2 FQGNSA. Deletions cut 3 bases from V and 6 bases from J, with 11 bases between. CDR3 size: 14 residues.

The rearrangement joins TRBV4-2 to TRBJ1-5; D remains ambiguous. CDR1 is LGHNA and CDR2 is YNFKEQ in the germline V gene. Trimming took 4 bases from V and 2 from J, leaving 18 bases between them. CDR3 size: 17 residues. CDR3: CASSPSIMGNGNQPQHF. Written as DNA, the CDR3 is TGTGCCAGCAGCCCGTCGATTATGGGAAACGGCAATCAGCCCCAGCATTTT.

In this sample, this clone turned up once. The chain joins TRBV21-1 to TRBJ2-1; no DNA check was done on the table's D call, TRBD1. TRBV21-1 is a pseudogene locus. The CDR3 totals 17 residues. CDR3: CASSSRGQVSTYNEQFF. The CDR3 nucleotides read TGTGCCAGCAGCTCAAGGGGACAGGTCTCAACCTACAATGAGCAGTTCTTC.

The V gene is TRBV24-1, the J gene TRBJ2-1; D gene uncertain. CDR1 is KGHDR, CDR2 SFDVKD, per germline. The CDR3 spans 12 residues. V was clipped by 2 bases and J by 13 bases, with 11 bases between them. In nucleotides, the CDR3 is TGTGCCACCAGTGATTATAAGGCTACTCAGTTCTTC. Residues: CATSDYKATQFF.

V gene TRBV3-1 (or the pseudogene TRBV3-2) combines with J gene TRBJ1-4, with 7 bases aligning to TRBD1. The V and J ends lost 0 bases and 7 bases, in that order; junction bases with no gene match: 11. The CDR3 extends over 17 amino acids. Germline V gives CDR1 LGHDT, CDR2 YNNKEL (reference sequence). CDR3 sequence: CASSQDLGTVQGEKLFF. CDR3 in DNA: TGTGCCAGCAGCCAAGATCTCGGGACAGTGCAGGGTGAAAAACTGTTTTTT.

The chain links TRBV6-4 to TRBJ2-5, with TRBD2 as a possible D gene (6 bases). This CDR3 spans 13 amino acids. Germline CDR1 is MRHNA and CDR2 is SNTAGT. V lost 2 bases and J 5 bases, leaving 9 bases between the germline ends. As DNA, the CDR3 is TGTGCCAGCAGTGACGGGCTAGCGGAGACCCAGTACTTC. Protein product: CASSDGLAETQYF.

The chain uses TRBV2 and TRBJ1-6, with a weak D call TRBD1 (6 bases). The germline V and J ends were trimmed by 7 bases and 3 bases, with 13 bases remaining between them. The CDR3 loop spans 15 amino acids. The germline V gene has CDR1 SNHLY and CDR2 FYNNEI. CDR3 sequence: CASIPQGDYNSPLHF. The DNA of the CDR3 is TGTGCCAGCATTCCACAGGGAGACTATAATTCACCCCTCCACTTT.